The present T cell receptor beta chain was sequenced within a study of blood T cell repertoires in COVID-19. Study as a whole: Samples of COVID-19 (acute and convalescent) were obtained from the United States, Italy and Spain. PBMCs, B-cell-depleted T cells, or T cells were the source of the cDNA or gDNA that made up the material.

In the original processing: Researchers report that nucleated cell counts were estimated from reference gene primer amplification. Sequenced by immunoSEQ multiplex PCR; TCRdb stores in-frame clones only, minus some. V, J and clone size were drawn from that table, and D and trimming were deduced from the DNA. The table includes some 250,000 clones, roughly 90% detected once. This clone has more than one count but fewer than ten. The CDR3 loop spans 15 amino acids. The V segment lost 6 bases and the J segment 1 base; nucleotides outside the gene matches: 5. Germline CDR1 MNHEY, CDR2 SVGAGI. This TCR came from a man between 60 and 75 years old who had recovered from COVID-19. This chain links TRBV6-5 with TRBJ2-3, with 9 nucleotides matching TRBD1. Sequencing was performed on peripheral blood. The CDR3 nucleotides are TGTGCCAGCAGCAACCGGGACAGGGGCACAGATACGCAGTATTTT. Amino acid sequence: CASSNRDRGTDTQYF.